Listed here is a single T cell receptor (beta chain). These data come from a study of blood T cell repertoires in COVID-19. Study summary: PBMCs, B-cell-depleted T cells, or T cells were the source of the cDNA or gDNA that made up the material.

V was clipped by 1 base and J by 8 bases, with 12 bases between them. This CDR3 has 13 residues. Germline CDR1 is MGHRA and CDR2 is YSYEKL. In the source study's methods: Researchers report that nucleated cell counts were estimated from reference gene primer amplification. Some clones are missing from TCRdb's copy, which holds only in-frame ones; the method was immunoSEQ multiplex PCR. That table furnishes V, J and clone size, whereas the DNA furnished D and trimming. The sample includes roughly 140,000 clones, around nine tenths of them seen just once. The V gene is TRBV4-1, the J gene TRBJ2-7; D is unclear. The TCR was taken from a woman aged 45-65 years with acute or convalescent COVID-19. Sample: peripheral blood. In DNA form, the CDR3 reads TGCGCCAGCAGCCAAGGAAATTACAATCAGCAGTACTTC. Its protein is CASSQGNYNQQYF.